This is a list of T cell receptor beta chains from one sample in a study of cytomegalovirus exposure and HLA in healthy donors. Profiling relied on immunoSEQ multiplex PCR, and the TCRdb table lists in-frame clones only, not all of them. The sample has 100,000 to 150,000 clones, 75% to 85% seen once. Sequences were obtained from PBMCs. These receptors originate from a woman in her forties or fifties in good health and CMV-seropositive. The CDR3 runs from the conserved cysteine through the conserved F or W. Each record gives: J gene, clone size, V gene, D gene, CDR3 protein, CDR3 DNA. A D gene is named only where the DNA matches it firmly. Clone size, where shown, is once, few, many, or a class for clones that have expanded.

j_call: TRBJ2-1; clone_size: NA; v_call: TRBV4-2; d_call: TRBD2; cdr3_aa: CASSLRTSGISYNEQFF; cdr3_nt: TGTGCCAGCAGCTTAAGGACTAGCGGTATCTCCTACAATGAGCAGTTCTTC
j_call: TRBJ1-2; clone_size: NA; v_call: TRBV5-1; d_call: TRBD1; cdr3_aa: CASSFGQGASGYTF; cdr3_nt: TGCGCCAGCAGCTTCGGACAGGGGGCAAGTGGCTACACCTTC
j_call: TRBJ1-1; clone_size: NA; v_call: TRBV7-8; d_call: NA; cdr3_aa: CASSSRGRVDTEAFF; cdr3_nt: TGTGCCAGCAGCTCCAGGGGAAGGGTTGACACTGAAGCTTTCTTT
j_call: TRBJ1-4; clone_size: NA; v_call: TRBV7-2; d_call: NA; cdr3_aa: CASSLVVLGPYNEKLFF; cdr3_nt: TGTGCCAGCAGCTTAGTGGTGTTGGGGCCTTATAATGAAAAACTGTTTTTT
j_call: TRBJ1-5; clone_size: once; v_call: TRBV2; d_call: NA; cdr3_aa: CASSGSTNQPQHF; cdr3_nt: TGTGCCAGCAGTGGATCGACTAATCAGCCCCAGCATTTT
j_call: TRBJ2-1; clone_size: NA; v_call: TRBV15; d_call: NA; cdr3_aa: CATSGGGLAREQFF; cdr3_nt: TGTGCCACCAGCGGGGGTGGGCTAGCGAGGGAGCAGTTCTTC
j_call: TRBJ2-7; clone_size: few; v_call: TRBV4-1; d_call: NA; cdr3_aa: CASSRDPGAEPSSYEQYF; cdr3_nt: TGCGCCAGCAGCCGGGACCCGGGAGCGGAACCTTCATCCTACGAGCAGTACTTC
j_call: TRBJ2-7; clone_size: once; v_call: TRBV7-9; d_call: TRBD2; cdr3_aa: CASSQAGLYYEQYF; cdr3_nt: TGTGCCAGCAGCCAAGCGGGACTTTACTACGAGCAGTACTTC
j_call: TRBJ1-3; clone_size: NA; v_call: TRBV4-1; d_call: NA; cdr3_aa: CASSQTRVREGNSGNTIYF; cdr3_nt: TGCGCCAGCAGCCAAACTCGGGTCAGGGAGGGGAACTCTGGAAACACCATATATTTT
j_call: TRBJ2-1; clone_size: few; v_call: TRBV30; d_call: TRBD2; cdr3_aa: CAWSAGTSSSEQFF; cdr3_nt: TGTGCCTGGAGTGCAGGGACTAGCTCAAGTGAGCAGTTCTTC
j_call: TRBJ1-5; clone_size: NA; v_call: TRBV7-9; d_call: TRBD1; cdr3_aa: CASSFSRDSLSNQPQHF; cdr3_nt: TGTGCCAGCAGCTTTTCCCGGGACAGTCTTAGCAATCAGCCCCAGCATTTT
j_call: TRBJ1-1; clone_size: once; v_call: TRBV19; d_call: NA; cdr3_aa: CASSMKGDGYTEAFF; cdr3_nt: TGTGCCAGTAGTATGAAAGGGGATGGGTACACTGAAGCTTTCTTT
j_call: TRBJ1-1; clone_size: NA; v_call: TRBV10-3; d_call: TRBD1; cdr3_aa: CAIRGTGLNTEAFF; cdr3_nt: TGTGCCATCAGGGGGACAGGTCTGAACACTGAAGCTTTCTTT
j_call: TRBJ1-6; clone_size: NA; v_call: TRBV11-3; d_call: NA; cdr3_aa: CASSYSSYNSPLHF; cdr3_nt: TGTGCCAGCAGCTATAGCTCCTATAATTCACCCCTCCACTTT
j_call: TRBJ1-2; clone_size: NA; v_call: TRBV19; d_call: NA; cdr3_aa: CASSIDGQLHYGYTF; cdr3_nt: TGTGCCAGTAGTATAGATGGACAACTCCACTATGGCTACACCTTC
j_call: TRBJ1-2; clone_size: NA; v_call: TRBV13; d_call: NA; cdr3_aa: CASSLWQGNGYTF; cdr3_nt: TGTGCCAGCAGCTTATGGCAGGGAAATGGCTACACCTTC
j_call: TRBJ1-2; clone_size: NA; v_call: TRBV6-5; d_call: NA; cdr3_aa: CASSYSATVYGYTF; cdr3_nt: TGTGCCAGCAGTTACAGCGCGACAGTTTATGGCTACACCTTC
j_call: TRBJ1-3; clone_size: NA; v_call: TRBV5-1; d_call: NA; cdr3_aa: CASSRGLFSGNTIYF; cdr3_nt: TGCGCCAGCAGTCGAGGACTGTTCTCTGGAAACACCATATATTTT
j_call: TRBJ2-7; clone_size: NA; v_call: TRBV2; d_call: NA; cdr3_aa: CASSERQGTYEQYF; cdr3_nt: TGTGCCAGCAGTGAAAGGCAGGGGACCTACGAGCAGTACTTC
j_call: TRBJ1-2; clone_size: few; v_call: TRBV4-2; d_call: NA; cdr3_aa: CASSHSYREGYGYTF; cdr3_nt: TGTGCCAGCAGCCACTCCTACAGGGAGGGCTATGGCTACACCTTC
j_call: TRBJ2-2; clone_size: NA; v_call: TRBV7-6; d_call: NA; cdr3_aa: CASSLSTLGELFF; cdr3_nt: TGTGCCAGCAGCTTATCGACACTCGGGGAGCTGTTTTTT
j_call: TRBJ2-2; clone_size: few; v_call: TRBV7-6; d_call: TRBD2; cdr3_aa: CASSLVRTSLAGELFF; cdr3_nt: TGTGCCAGCAGCTTAGTGAGGACTAGCTTAGCCGGGGAGCTGTTTTTT
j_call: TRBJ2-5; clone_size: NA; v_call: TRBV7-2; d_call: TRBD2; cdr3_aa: CASSLDAREGETQYF; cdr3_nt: TGTGCCAGCAGCTTAGATGCCAGGGAGGGGGAGACCCAGTACTTC
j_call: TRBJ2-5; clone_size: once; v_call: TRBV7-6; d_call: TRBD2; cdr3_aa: CASSLGASGGLGKETQYF; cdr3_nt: TGTGCCAGCAGCTTAGGGGCTAGCGGGGGGTTAGGGAAAGAGACCCAGTACTTC